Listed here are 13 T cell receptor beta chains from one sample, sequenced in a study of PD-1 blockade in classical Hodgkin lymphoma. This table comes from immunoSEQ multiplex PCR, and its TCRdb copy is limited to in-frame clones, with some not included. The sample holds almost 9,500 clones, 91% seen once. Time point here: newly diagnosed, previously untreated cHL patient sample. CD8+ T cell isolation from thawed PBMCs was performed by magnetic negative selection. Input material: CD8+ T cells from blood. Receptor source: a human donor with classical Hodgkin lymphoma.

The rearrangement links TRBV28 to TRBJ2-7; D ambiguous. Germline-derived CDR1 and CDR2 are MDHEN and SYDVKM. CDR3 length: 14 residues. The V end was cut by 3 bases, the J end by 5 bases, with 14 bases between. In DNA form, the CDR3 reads TGTGCCAGCAGTTTGGGCGGTTTCAGCCACGAGCAGTACTTC. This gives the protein CASSLGGFSHEQYF. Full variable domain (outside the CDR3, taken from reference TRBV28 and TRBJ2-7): DVKVTQSSRYLVKRTGEKVFLECVQDMDHENMFWYRQDPGLGLRLIYFSYDVKMKEKGDIPEGYSVSREKKERFSLILESASTNQTSMYLCASSLGGFSHEQYFGPGTRLTVT.

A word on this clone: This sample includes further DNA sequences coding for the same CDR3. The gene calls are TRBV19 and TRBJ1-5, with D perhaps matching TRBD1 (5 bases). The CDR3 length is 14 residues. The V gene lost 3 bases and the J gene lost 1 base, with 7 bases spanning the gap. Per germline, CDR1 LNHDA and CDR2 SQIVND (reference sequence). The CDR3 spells CASSIRDSNQPQHF. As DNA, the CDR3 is TGTGCCAGTAGTATCAGGGACAGCAATCAGCCCCAGCATTTT.

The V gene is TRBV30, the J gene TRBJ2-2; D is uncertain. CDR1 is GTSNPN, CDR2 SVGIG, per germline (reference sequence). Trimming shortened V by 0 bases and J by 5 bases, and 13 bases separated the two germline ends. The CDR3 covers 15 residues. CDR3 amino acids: CAWSVRPLDTGELFF. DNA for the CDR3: TGTGCCTGGAGTGTAAGGCCTCTAGATACCGGGGAGCTGTTTTTT.

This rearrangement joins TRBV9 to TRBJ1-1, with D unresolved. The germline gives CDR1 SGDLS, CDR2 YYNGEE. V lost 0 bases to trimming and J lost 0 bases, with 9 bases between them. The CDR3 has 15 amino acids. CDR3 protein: CASSVVQSMNTEAFF. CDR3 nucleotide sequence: TGTGCCAGCAGCGTAGTACAGAGTATGAACACTGAAGCTTTCTTT.

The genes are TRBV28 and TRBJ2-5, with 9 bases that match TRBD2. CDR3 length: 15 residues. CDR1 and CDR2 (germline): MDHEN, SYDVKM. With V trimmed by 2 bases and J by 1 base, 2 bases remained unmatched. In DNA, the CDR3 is TGTGCCAGCAGTTTACTAGCGGGGACCCAAGAGACCCAGTACTTC. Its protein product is CASSLLAGTQETQYF.

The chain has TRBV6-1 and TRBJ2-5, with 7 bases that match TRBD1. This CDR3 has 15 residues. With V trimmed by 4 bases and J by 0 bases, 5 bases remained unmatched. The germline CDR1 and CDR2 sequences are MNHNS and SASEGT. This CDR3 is CASSVATGDQETQYF. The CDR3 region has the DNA TGTGCCAGCAGTGTAGCTACAGGGGACCAAGAGACCCAGTACTTC.

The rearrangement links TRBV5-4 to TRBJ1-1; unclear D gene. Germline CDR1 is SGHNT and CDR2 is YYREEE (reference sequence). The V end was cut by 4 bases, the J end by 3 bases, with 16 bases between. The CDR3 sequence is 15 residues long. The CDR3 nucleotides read TGTGCCAGCAGCCACTCACCGACCGGGGACACTGAAGCTTTCTTT. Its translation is CASSHSPTGDTEAFF.

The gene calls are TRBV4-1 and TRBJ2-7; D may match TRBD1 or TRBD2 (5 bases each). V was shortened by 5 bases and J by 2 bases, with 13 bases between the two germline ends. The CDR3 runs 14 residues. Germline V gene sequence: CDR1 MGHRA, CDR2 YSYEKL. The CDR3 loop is CASSSRDGTYEQYF. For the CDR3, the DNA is TGCGCCAGCAGCTCCCGGGACGGGACCTACGAGCAGTACTTC.

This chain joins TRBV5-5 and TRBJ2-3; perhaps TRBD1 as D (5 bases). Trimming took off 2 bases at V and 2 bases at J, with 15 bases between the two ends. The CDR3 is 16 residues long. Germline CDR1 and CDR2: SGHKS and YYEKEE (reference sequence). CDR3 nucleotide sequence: TGTGCCAGCAGCTTAGGTCAGGGCACTTTCACAGATACGCAGTATTTT. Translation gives CASSLGQGTFTDTQYF. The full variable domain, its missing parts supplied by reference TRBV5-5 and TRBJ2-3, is DAGVTQSPTHLIKTRGQQVTLRCSPISGHKSVSWYQQVLGQGPQFIFQYYEKEERGRGNFPDRFSARQFPNYSSELNVNALLLGDSALYLCASSLGQGTFTDTQYFGPGTRLTVL.

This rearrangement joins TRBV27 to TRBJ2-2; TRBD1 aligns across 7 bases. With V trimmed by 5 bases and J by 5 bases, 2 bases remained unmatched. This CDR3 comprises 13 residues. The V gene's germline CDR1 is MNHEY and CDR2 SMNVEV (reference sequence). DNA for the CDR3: TGTGCCAGCAGTCTACAGGGGACCGGGGAGCTGTTTTTT. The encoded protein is CASSLQGTGELFF.

The CDR3 region is CASSHTGGNYGYTF. CDR3 sequence (DNA): TGTGCCAGCAGCCACACCGGGGGAAACTATGGCTACACCTTC. The chain employs TRBV7-2 and TRBJ1-2, with a tentative D call TRBD1 (5 bases). Deletions cut 5 bases from V and 2 bases from J, with 12 bases between. Per the germline V gene, CDR1 is SGHTA and CDR2 is FQGNSA. The CDR3 extends over 14 amino acids.

The CDR3 nucleotides are TGTGCCAGCCTAACAGATTACTACAATGAGCAGTTCTTC. This sequence encodes CASLTDYYNEQFF. The chain recombines TRBV6-1 with TRBJ2-1; no clear D. The germline V gene has CDR1 MNHNS and CDR2 SASEGT. CDR3 length: 13 residues. With 8 bases removed from V and 3 bases from J, the gap between germline ends came to 11 bases.

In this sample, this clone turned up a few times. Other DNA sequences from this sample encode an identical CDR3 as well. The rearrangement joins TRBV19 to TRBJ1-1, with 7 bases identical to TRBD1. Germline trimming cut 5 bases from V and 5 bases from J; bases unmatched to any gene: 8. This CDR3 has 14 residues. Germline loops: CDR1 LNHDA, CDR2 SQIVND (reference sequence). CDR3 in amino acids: CASSFTGVWTEAFF. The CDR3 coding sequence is TGTGCCAGTAGTTTCACAGGGGTGTGGACTGAAGCTTTCTTT.